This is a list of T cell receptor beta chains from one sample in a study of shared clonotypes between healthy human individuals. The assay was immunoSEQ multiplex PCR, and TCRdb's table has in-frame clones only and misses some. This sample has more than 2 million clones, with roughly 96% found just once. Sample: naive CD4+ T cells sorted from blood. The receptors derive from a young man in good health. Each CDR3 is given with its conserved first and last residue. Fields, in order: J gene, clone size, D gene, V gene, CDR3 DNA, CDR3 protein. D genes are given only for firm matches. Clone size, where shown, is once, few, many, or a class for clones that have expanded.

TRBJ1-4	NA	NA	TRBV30	TGTGCCTGGAGTGGCGACATCCTTATGGGTGAAAAACTGTTTTTT	CAWSGDILMGEKLFF
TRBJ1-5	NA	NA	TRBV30	TGTGCCTGGAGCCCCGGAACTAGCAATCAGCCCCAGCATTTT	CAWSPGTSNQPQHF
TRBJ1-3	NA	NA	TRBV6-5	TGTGCCAGCAGTTACGGGACTGATGGAAACACCATATATTTT	CASSYGTDGNTIYF
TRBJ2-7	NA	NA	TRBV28	TGTGCCAGCAGTTTTGCGAGTGGGGCGACCTACGAGCAGTACTTC	CASSFASGATYEQYF
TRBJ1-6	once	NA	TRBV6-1	TGTGCCAGCAGTGATGGTTTTGGGAACAGGGCCTATAATTCACCCCTCCACTTT	CASSDGFGNRAYNSPLHF
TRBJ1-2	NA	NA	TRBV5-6	TGTGCCAGCAGCCCGGGACCGACGGAGAACTATGGCTACACCTTC	CASSPGPTENYGYTF
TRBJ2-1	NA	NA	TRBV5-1	TGCGCCAGCAGCTTGGATACAGAGGGTAGTGAGCAGTTCTTC	CASSLDTEGSEQFF
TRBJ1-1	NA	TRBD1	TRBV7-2	TGTGCCAGCAGCTTAAGTAGGGGGCTCACTGAAGCTTTCTTT	CASSLSRGLTEAFF
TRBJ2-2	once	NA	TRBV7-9	TGTGCCAGCAGCTTATGGGCCAGGGACACCGGGGAGCTGTTTTTT	CASSLWARDTGELFF
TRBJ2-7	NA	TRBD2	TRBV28	TGTGCCAGCAGTTTATGGGGCGGGGGCTCCTACGAGCAGTACTTC	CASSLWGGGSYEQYF
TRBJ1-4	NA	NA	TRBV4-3	TGCGCCAGCAGCCTCAACGGGGGTTTGGAAAAACTGTTTTTT	CASSLNGGLEKLFF
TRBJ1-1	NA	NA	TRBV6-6	TGTGCCAGCAGCCTAAGTACCGGCACTGAAGCTTTCTTT	CASSLSTGTEAFF
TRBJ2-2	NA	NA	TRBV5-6	TGTGCCAGCAGCTTTGCCACCGGGGAGCTGTTTTTT	CASSFATGELFF
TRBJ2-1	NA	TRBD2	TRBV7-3	TGTGCCAGCAGCTTATTGGGACTAGCGGGGGTCAGAGCCTACAATGAGCAGTTCTTC	CASSLLGLAGVRAYNEQFF
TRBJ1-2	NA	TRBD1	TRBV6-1	TGTGCCAGCTTCTCAGGACAGGGTGGTGTGAGGGGCTACACCTTC	CASFSGQGGVRGYTF
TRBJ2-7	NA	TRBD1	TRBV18	TGTGCCAGCTCATTCCGGGACAGCTCCTACGAGCAGTACTTC	CASSFRDSSYEQYF
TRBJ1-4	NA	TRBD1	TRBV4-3	TGCGCCAGCAGCCAAGATAGGGGGACAGGGGGAGTTGAAAAACTGTTTTTT	CASSQDRGTGGVEKLFF
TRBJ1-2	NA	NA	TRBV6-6	TGTGCCAGCAGAGGGCCCGCACAGACAAATGGCTACACCTTC	CASRGPAQTNGYTF
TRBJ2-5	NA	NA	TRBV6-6	TGTGCCAGCAGGCAACAGGATCAAGAGACCCAGTACTTC	CASRQQDQETQYF
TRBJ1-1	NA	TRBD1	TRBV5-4	TGTGCCAGCAGCTCCAAGGGTGGCGGACAGGGGTTAGGGACTGAAGCTTTCTTT	CASSSKGGGQGLGTEAFF